This T cell receptor beta chain stems from a study of cytomegalovirus exposure and HLA in healthy donors. PCR amplification relied on 60 Vbeta primers (plus 13 Jbeta primers). The data were produced by immunoSEQ multiplex PCR, yet TCRdb's version contains in-frame clones alone and is incomplete. The profile shows about 130,000 clones, 70% to 80% of them singletons. The CDR3 contains 16 residues. CDR1 and CDR2 (germline): SGHRS, YFSETQ. V trimming: 3 bases; J trimming: 0 bases; junction bases outside the gene matches: 6. The material sequenced was PBMCs. This sequence was found in a female donor in good health and CMV-seronegative. This chain uses TRBV5-1 with TRBJ2-3, with 8 bases identical to TRBD1. The DNA of the CDR3 is TGCGCCAGCAGCTCGGGGACAGGCCTTAGCACAGATACGCAGTATTTT. This translates into CASSSGTGLSTDTQYF.